A selection of T cell receptor beta chains follows, all from one sample in a study of blood T cell repertoires in COVID-19. TCRdb keeps only in-frame clones here, not all; method: immunoSEQ multiplex PCR. The table lists under 550,000 clones, approximately 90% of them singletons, with more than 0.7% in the top ten. Material: peripheral blood. Source of these receptors: a man aged 18 to 30 with COVID-19, enrolled during active disease. Both conserved end residues are part of each CDR3. The D gene is left open where the match is weak. Clone size appears in some rows only: once, few, many, or a class for an expanded clone.

v_call	clone_size	d_call	j_call	cdr3_length	cdr3_aa	cdr3_nt
TRBV5-4	NA	NA	TRBJ2-5	13	CASSLGGMTTQYF	TGTGCCAGCAGCTTGGGGGGCATGACGACCCAGTACTTC
TRBV30	NA	NA	TRBJ2-7	14	CAWSPSGSSYEQYF	TGTGCCTGGAGTCCGAGCGGTAGCTCCTACGAGCAGTACTTC
TRBV7-2	NA	TRBD2	TRBJ2-3	16	CASSSRYSGGTDTQYF	TGTGCCAGCAGCTCCAGATATAGCGGGGGGACAGATACGCAGTATTTT
TRBV6-6	many	NA	TRBJ1-5	16	CASSWAASQRNQPQHF	TGTGCCAGCAGTTGGGCAGCCTCCCAACGCAATCAGCCCCAGCATTTT
TRBV6-1	NA	NA	TRBJ1-2	14	CASSDPGMVNGYTF	TGTGCCAGCAGTGACCCAGGGATGGTTAATGGCTACACCTTC
TRBV5-1	once	TRBD1	TRBJ2-3	15	CASSPRQGLTDTQYF	TGCGCCAGCAGCCCAAGACAGGGATTGACAGATACGCAGTATTTT
TRBV12-3/TRBV12-4	once	TRBD1	TRBJ1-1	12	CASSRDRAEAFF	TGTGCCAGCAGCCGGGACAGGGCTGAAGCTTTCTTT
TRBV7-9	NA	NA	TRBJ2-3	16	CASSHTYAASVDTQYF	TGTGCCAGCAGCCACACGTATGCGGCCTCTGTGGATACGCAGTATTTT
TRBV3-1/TRBV3-2	NA	NA	TRBJ2-5	14	CASSQAINQETQYF	TGTGCCAGCAGCCAAGCTATAAACCAAGAGACCCAGTACTTC
TRBV10-2	NA	TRBD2	TRBJ2-7	13	CASSEQGLAGVYF	TGCGCCAGCAGTGAGCAGGGGCTAGCGGGAGTTTACTTC
TRBV7-9	NA	TRBD2	TRBJ2-1	14	CASTAGATYNEQFF	TGTGCCAGCACGGCGGGAGCTACCTACAATGAGCAGTTCTTC
TRBV2	once	NA	TRBJ2-1	17	CASSEQGIPYSYNEQFF	TGTGCCAGCAGTGAACAGGGGATCCCCTACTCCTACAATGAGCAGTTCTTC
TRBV5-4	NA	TRBD2	TRBJ2-1	15	CASNLLAGERNEQFF	TGTGCCAGCAACCTACTAGCGGGAGAGAGGAATGAGCAGTTCTTC
TRBV6-2/TRBV6-3	NA	NA	TRBJ2-7	14	CASSWTGRGDEQYF	TGTGCCAGCAGTTGGACAGGGAGGGGAGACGAGCAGTACTTC
TRBV7-3	NA	TRBD2	TRBJ2-2	16	CASSLNSPTSPGELFF	TGTGCCAGCAGCTTAAATTCGCCGACTAGCCCCGGGGAGCTGTTTTTT
TRBV6-5	NA	NA	TRBJ2-7	13	CASSAGSVLEQYF	TGTGCCAGCAGCGCGGGGTCCGTCCTCGAGCAGTACTTC
TRBV7-9	NA	NA	TRBJ1-6	15	CASSTNRVGNSPLHF	TGTGCCAGCAGCACTAACAGGGTAGGGAATTCACCCCTCCACTTT
TRBV11-2	NA	NA	TRBJ2-7	15	CASSLVQRSLYEQYF	TGTGCCAGCAGCTTAGTACAGCGGAGCCTTTACGAGCAGTACTTC
TRBV6-5	NA	NA	TRBJ2-5	13	CASSYPWEETQYF	TGTGCCAGCAGTTACCCCTGGGAGGAGACCCAGTACTTC
TRBV5-1	NA	TRBD2	TRBJ2-5	16	CASSGGTSGAGETQYF	TGCGCCAGCAGCGGCGGGACTAGCGGGGCGGGGGAGACCCAGTACTTC
TRBV4-1	NA	TRBD1	TRBJ1-5	14	CASSRDRINQPQHF	TGCGCCAGCAGCCGGGACAGGATAAATCAGCCCCAGCATTTT
TRBV2	NA	NA	TRBJ2-7	15	CASRILRGPVYEQYF	TGTGCCAGCAGGATCCTCAGGGGCCCCGTCTACGAGCAGTACTTC
TRBV10-2	medium-sized	TRBD2	TRBJ2-3	15	CASETSGGAGDTQYF	TGCGCCAGTGAGACTAGCGGGGGGGCCGGAGATACGCAGTATTTT
TRBV6-5	NA	NA	TRBJ2-5	15	CASIEGWRGGETQYF	TGTGCCAGCATCGAGGGGTGGAGGGGGGGAGAGACCCAGTACTTC
TRBV18	NA	TRBD2	TRBJ2-1	17	CASSPPNYNGRRGEQFF	TGTGCCAGCTCACCACCGAATTATAACGGGAGGCGGGGTGAGCAGTTCTTC
TRBV6-5	NA	NA	TRBJ1-4	15	CASRGTQRGDEKLFF	TGTGCCAGCAGAGGGACGCAGCGGGGGGATGAAAAACTGTTTTTT
TRBV14	NA	TRBD2	TRBJ2-1	13	CASSQVIAGGLFF	TGTGCCAGCAGCCAAGTTATAGCGGGAGGCCTGTTCTTC
TRBV10-3	NA	TRBD2	TRBJ2-7	16	CAISEQGTSGRDEQYF	TGTGCCATCAGTGAGCAAGGGACTAGCGGGAGAGACGAGCAGTACTTC
TRBV3-1/TRBV3-2	few	NA	TRBJ1-2	15	CASSQKLTGIYGYTF	TGTGCCAGCAGCCAGAAGCTTACAGGAATCTATGGCTACACCTTC
TRBV2	NA	NA	TRBJ1-5	15	CASSGTAYSNQPQHF	TGTGCCAGCAGTGGGACAGCTTATAGCAATCAGCCCCAGCATTTT
TRBV28	NA	NA	TRBJ2-7	13	CASSSRASYEQYF	TGTGCCAGCAGTTCCAGGGCCTCCTACGAGCAGTACTTC
TRBV27	NA	TRBD1	TRBJ1-4	14	CASSFQTGLEKLFF	TGTGCCAGCAGTTTCCAGACAGGGCTCGAAAAACTGTTTTTT
TRBV10-3	NA	TRBD1	TRBJ1-6	15	CAISPTGAFSSPLHF	TGTGCCATCAGTCCAACAGGGGCTTTTTCTTCACCCCTCCACTTT
TRBV11-1	NA	NA	TRBJ2-3	13	CASSLVERDTQYF	TGTGCCAGCAGCTTAGTAGAGAGAGATACGCAGTATTTT
TRBV3-1/TRBV3-2	NA	NA	TRBJ1-6	17	CASSQEPGRGYNSPLHF	TGTGCCAGCAGCCAAGAGCCAGGACGGGGATATAATTCACCCCTCCACTTT
TRBV5-4	NA	NA	TRBJ1-2	12	CASSLTSYGYTF	TGTGCCAGCAGCTTGACGAGCTATGGCTACACCTTC
TRBV27	NA	TRBD1	TRBJ1-4	13	CASRGRGAEKLFF	TGTGCCAGCAGGGGCAGGGGGGCTGAAAAACTGTTTTTT
TRBV18	NA	NA	TRBJ1-3	16	CASSPMDSISGNTIYF	TGTGCCAGCTCACCAATGGACAGTATCTCTGGAAACACCATATATTTT
TRBV7-9	NA	TRBD2	TRBJ2-2	17	CASSSKGGRARAGELFF	TGTGCCAGCAGCTCCAAAGGCGGGAGGGCCAGGGCCGGGGAGCTGTTTTTT
TRBV7-9	NA	NA	TRBJ1-6	12	CASSSTVTALHF	TGTGCCAGCAGCTCGACAGTTACGGCCCTCCACTTT
TRBV5-1	few	NA	TRBJ2-5	19	CASSLALTGIAQYQETQYF	TGCGCCAGCAGCTTGGCCCTAACAGGGATTGCCCAGTACCAAGAGACCCAGTACTTC
TRBV2	NA	TRBD1	TRBJ1-5	14	CASSRDRNNQPQHF	TGTGCCAGCAGCCGGGACAGAAACAATCAGCCCCAGCATTTT
TRBV21-1	NA	NA	TRBJ2-7	12	CASSKVLYEQYF	TGTGCCAGCAGCAAAGTCCTCTACGAGCAGTACTTC
TRBV21-1	NA	NA	TRBJ2-1	17	CASSKVRILAAKNEQFF	TGTGCCAGCAGCAAAGTTCGTATACTAGCGGCCAAAAATGAGCAGTTCTTC
TRBV5-1	NA	NA	TRBJ1-5	16	CASSLGGGATDQPQHF	TGCGCCAGCAGCTTGGGTGGAGGGGCCACTGATCAGCCCCAGCATTTT
TRBV19	NA	NA	TRBJ1-2	14	CATNNPGLNYGYTF	TGTGCCACCAACAATCCCGGACTTAACTATGGCTACACCTTC
TRBV7-9	NA	TRBD1	TRBJ2-3	16	CASSPRTGRSTDTQYF	TGTGCCAGCAGCCCCAGGACAGGCCGTAGCACAGATACGCAGTATTTT
TRBV6-5	NA	TRBD2	TRBJ2-2	13	CASGRVNTGELFF	TGTGCCAGCGGGAGGGTGAACACCGGGGAGCTGTTTTTT
TRBV18	NA	NA	TRBJ2-3	15	CASSPRGSGTDTQYF	TGTGCCAGCTCACCAAGGGGTTCTGGCACAGATACGCAGTATTTT
TRBV30	NA	TRBD2	TRBJ2-7	11	CAWTSGKSQYF	TGTGCCTGGACTAGCGGGAAGTCCCAGTACTTC
TRBV5-6	NA	TRBD2	TRBJ2-4	14	CASSYFRGGYIQYF	TGTGCCAGCAGCTATTTTCGCGGGGGTTACATTCAGTACTTC
TRBV11-3	NA	NA	TRBJ1-1	15	CASSLVGPQGTEAFF	TGTGCCAGCAGCTTAGTCGGTCCCCAGGGCACTGAAGCTTTCTTT